This T cell receptor beta chain was sequenced in a study of blood T cell repertoires in COVID-19. Clones were sequenced by immunoSEQ multiplex PCR, and TCRdb holds only the in-frame ones, with some missing. The sample records about 100,000 clones, 70% to 80% being singletons. The V gene end was trimmed by 3 bases and the J gene end by 10 bases; junction bases not matched to a gene: 8. The CDR3 runs to 14 residues. Per germline, CDR1 SGHRS and CDR2 YFSETQ. This receptor was identified in a woman aged 65 to 85 with acute or convalescent COVID-19. The sequenced sample was peripheral blood. V gene TRBV5-1 combines with J gene TRBJ2-1, with TRBD1 matching 9 bases. CDR3 coding DNA: TGCGCCAGCAGCTGGGGACAGGGACTTACCGAGCAGTTCTTC. Residues: CASSWGQGLTEQFF.